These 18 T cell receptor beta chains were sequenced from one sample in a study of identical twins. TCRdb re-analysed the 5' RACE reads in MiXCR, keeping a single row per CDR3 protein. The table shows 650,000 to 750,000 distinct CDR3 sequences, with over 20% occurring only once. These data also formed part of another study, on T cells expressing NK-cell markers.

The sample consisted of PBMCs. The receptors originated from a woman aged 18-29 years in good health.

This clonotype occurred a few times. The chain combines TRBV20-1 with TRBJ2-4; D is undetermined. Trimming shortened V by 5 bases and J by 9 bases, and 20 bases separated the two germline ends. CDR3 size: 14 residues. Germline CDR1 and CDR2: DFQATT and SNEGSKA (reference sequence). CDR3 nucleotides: TGCAGTGCTCGACCTTACACACCGTCCGGCATTCAGTACTTC. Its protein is CSARPYTPSGIQYF.

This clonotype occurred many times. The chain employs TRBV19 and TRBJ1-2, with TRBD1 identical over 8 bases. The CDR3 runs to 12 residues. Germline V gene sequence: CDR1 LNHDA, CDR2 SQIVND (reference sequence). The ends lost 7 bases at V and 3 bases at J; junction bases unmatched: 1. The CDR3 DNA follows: TGTGCCAGTACAGGGGGCGACTATGGCTACACCTTC. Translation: CASTGGDYGYTF.

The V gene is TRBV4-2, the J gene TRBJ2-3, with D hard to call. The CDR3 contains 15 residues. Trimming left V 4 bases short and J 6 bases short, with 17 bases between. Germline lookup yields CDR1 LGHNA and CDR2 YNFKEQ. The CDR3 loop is CASSLTLERPDTQYF. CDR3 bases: TGTGCCAGCAGCCTAACCCTGGAACGACCCGATACGCAGTATTTT.

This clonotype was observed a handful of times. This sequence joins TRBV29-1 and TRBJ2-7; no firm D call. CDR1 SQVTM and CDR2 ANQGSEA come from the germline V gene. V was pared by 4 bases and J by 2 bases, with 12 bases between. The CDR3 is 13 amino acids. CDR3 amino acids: CSVALQNTYEQYF. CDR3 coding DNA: TGCAGCGTTGCTCTACAAAATACCTACGAGCAGTACTTC.

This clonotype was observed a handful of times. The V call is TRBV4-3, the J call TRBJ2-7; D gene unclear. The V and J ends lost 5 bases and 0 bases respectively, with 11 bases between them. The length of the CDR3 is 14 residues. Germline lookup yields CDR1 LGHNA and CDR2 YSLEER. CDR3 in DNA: TGCGCCAGCAGCGAGCAGGCCCTCTCCTACGAGCAGTACTTC. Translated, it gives CASSEQALSYEQYF.

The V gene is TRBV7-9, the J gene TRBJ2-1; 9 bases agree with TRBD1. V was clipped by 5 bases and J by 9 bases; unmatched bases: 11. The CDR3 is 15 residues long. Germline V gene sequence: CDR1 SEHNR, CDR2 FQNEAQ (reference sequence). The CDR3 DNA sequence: TGTGCCAGCAGCCCCACGGAACAGGGGGCCGTTGAGCAGTTCTTC. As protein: CASSPTEQGAVEQFF.

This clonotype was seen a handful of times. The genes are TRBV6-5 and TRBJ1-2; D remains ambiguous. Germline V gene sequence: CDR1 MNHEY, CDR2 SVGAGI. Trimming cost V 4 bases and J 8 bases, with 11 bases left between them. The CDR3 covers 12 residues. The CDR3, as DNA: TGTGCCAGCAGTTCTGCCCCGAGGGGCTACACCTTC. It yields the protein CASSSAPRGYTF.

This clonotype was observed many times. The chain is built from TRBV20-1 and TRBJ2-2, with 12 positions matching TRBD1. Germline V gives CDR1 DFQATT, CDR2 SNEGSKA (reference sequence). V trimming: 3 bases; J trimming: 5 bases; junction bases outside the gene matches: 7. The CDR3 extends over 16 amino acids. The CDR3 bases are TGCAGTGCTAGTCCCCGGGACAGGGGGCTGACCGGGGAGCTGTTTTTT. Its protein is CSASPRDRGLTGELFF.

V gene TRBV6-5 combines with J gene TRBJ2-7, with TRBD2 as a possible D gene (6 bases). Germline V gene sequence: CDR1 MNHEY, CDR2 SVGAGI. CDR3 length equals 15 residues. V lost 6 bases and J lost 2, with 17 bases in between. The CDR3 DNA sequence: TGTGCCAGCAGATTAGTCCGGGACTCGACCTACGAGCAGTACTTC. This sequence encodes CASRLVRDSTYEQYF.

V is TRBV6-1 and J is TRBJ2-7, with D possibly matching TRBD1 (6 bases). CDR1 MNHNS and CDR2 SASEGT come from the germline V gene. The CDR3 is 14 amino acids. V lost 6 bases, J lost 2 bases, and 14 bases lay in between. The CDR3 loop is CASRRDTTTYEQYF. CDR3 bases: TGTGCCAGCAGAAGGGACACCACTACCTACGAGCAGTACTTC.

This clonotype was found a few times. The CDR3 loop is CASSEAEGSNYGYTF. CDR3 DNA sequence: TGTGCCAGCAGTGAAGCTGAGGGATCTAACTATGGCTACACCTTC. V gene TRBV6-1 combines with J gene TRBJ1-2; no definite D call. The CDR3 covers 15 residues. Germline V CDR1 and CDR2: MNHNS, SASEGT. Trimming cost V 0 bases and J 0 bases, with 8 bases left between them.

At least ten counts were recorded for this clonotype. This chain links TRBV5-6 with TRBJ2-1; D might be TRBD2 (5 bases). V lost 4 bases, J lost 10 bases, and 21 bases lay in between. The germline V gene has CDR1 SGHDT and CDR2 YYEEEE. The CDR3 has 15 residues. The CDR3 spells CASSNGRTPLKEQFF. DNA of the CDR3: TGTGCCAGCAGCAACGGTCGGACTCCCCTCAAGGAGCAGTTCTTC.

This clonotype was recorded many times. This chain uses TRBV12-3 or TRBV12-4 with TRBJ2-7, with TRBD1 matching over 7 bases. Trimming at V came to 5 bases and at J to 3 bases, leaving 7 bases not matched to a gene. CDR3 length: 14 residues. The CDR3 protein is CASSPGRDSYEQYF. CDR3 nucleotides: TGTGCCAGCAGTCCGGGAAGGGACAGCTACGAGCAGTACTTC.

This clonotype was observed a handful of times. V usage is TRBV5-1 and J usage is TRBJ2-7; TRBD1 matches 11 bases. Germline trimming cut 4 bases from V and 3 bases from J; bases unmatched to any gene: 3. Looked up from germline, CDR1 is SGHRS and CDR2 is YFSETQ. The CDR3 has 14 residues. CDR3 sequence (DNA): TGCGCCAGCAGCACCGGGACAGGGGGCTACGAGCAGTACTTC. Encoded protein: CASSTGTGGYEQYF.

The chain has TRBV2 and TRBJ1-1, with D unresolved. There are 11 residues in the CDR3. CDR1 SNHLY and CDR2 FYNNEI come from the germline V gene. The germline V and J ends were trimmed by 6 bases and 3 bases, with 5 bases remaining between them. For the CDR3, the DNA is TGTGCCAGCAGGGCTTACACTGAAGCTTTCTTT. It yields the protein CASRAYTEAFF. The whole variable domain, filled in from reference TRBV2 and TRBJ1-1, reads EPEVTQTPSHQVTQMGQEVILRCVPISNHLYFYWYRQILGQKVEFLVSFYNNEISEKSEIFDDQFSVERPDGSNFTLKIRSTKLEDSAMYFCASRAYTEAFFGQGTRLTVV.

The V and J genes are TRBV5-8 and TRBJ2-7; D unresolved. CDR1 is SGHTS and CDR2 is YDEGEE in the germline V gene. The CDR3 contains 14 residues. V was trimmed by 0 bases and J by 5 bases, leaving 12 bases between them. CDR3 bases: TGTGCCAGCAGCTTGGTCAGGCAGGCCAACGAGCAGTACTTC. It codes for CASSLVRQANEQYF.

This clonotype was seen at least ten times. The DNA of the CDR3 is TGCAGTGCTAGAGATCCTAGGACTAGCGGGAACACCGGGGAGCTGTTTTTT. The encoded protein is CSARDPRTSGNTGELFF. This chain uses TRBV20-1 with TRBJ2-2, with TRBD2 matching over 10 bases. This CDR3 has 17 amino acids. The V gene's germline CDR1 is DFQATT and CDR2 SNEGSKA (reference sequence). The V segment lost 0 bases and the J segment 1 base; nucleotides outside the gene matches: 5.

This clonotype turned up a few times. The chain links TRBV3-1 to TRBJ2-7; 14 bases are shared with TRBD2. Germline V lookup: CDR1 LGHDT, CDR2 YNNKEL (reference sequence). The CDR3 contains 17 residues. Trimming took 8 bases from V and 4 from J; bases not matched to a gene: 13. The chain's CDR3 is CASGGLAGGRKGYEQYF. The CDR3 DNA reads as TGTGCCAGCGGCGGACTAGCGGGAGGTCGGAAGGGTTACGAGCAGTACTTC.